What follows is one T cell receptor beta chain and its context. This entry is derived from a study of control samples from healthy donors and cancer patients. TCRdb's copy holds only in-frame clones and misses some; the assay was immunoSEQ multiplex PCR. The sample has about 130,000 clones; about nine tenths are singletons. Looked up from germline, CDR1 is SGHDT and CDR2 is YYEEEE. V was clipped by 5 bases and J by 2 bases; unmatched bases: 13. The CDR3 consists of 16 residues. Sequenced material: PBMCs. V is TRBV5-6 and J is TRBJ2-7; 7 bases are shared with TRBD1. This receptor was identified in a man over 45 with head and neck cancer. The CDR3 DNA is TGTGCCAGCAGTTTCGGGACAGCCTCCTACCCCTACGAGCAGTACTTC. As protein: CASSFGTASYPYEQYF.